Here is one T cell receptor beta chain with its context. It lacks a known antigen. No much larger clone exists at a distance of one base, and base qualities are not known. TCR CDR3 regions were amplified from genomic DNA by multiplex PCR using the deep immunoSEQ assay. For each cell subset, the extracted genomic DNA was distributed evenly across all wells of several immunoSEQ 96-well plates, and each plate served as one replicate. Each replicate PCR for sorted subsets received roughly 0.2 ug genomic DNA, equal to about 30,000 T cell genomes. Purified libraries were quantified with a Qubit 3.0 fluorometer, sized on a Bioanalyzer 2100, and re-quantified with the KAPA Library Quantification kit. Every immunoSEQ 96-well plate was sequenced on a separate single-read 150-cycle Illumina NextSeq 550 flow cell. Per the authors' processing: Because the immunoSEQ output held only junctional sequences and lacked quality scores, the filtering could not match the filtering applied to full-length reads. To assign V/J genes and CDR3, sequences were annotated against IMGT germline references using PyIR, a Python wrapper for IgBLAST v1.9. Reads were filtered out if the reads had weak V/J assignments (E-value above 1e-6), no CDR3, stop codons, out-of-frame junctions, or ambiguous translated residues. V3J clonotypes were defined by identical inferred V gene, J gene, and CDR3 amino acid sequence. Percentage overlap between repertoires was calculated by dividing the number of shared unique clonotypes by the size of the smaller repertoire. Repertoire richness was assessed with RTK rarefaction, the Chao1 estimator, and Recon v2.1 estimates of unobserved clonotypes. Generation probabilities for all TCRbeta clonotypes obtained by the gDNA method from a few donors were computed using OLGA. TCRdb mirrors the immuneACCESS table, restricted to in-frame sequences. Some clones are absent from its copies; in checked studies, under half trace to an unresolved V gene, and the reason for the others is unknown. V and J calls and clone size follow that table, whereas D and trimming were derived from the DNA. The sample profile shows under 150,000 clones; 55% to 80% of them were found once. Of the sample, 20% to 25% falls within the top ten clones.

The source of the sample is a study of shared clonotypes between healthy human individuals (dated by TCRdb to about 2020). For context, the study as a whole: Three men and a couple of women, aged 18 to 49 years, made up the cohort. Blood TCR repertoires of roughly five healthy adults were deeply sequenced to estimate repertoire size and the extent of clonotype sharing between individuals. Per donor, three plates each were used for CD4 naive and CD4 memory, two for CD8 naive, and one for CD8 memory. To increase sequencing depth and limit assay-specific biases, TCR repertoire library preparation and sequencing were carried out by different laboratories using diverse techniques. Between about 0.9 and 8.9 billion PBMCs per donor were obtained by leukapheresis. Results and caveats for the whole study, not just this receptor: Clonotypes shared by all four sorted-subset donors showed higher generation probabilities than non-shared clonotypes. Sampling was limited to blood, and TCR repertoires in tissue likely differ from TCR repertoires in blood. Pairwise subsampling led to the expectation that sequencing depth would affect the degree of clonotype sharing among donors. Naive subsets generally had larger estimated clonotype richness than memory subsets. Incomplete sequencing was indicated by rarefaction of sorted-subset datasets, despite the large sequencing depth. Because the study included a small number of donors, the genetic and exposure-history diversity represented was limited. When a handful of donors were compared, the shared fraction of clonotypes was about 5.2% for naive CD4, 3.5% to 4% for naive CD8, 2% to 2.5% for memory CD4, and 0.4% for memory CD8.

The donors were healthy, HIV-negative adults with no recently reported acute infections or vaccinations. Only Caucasian adults living in Nashville, Tennessee, USA were represented among the donors. CD8 memory samples combined magnetically selected CD45RO+ cells with CCR7-negative CD45RA+ effector memory (TemRA) cells. Blood was collected by leukapheresis, and PBMCs were isolated by Ficoll-Histopaque density gradient centrifugation and then cryopreserved in liquid nitrogen vapor phase. Analytical flow cytometry was used to check the purity and quantity of every magnetically sorted T cell population. Genomic DNA was isolated from each sorted fraction and quantified by UV absorbance on a Nanodrop 2000c. Material: memory CD8+ T cells sorted from blood. What the cell subset or site label conveys for this sample: CD45RO+ cells pooled with CCR7-negative TemRA cells. This clonotype was sampled from a woman aged 30 to 39 in good health.

The DNA sequence is as follows: TGTGCCAGCATCGGTGGTGATGGGAGGGCCGTAGATACGCAGTATTTT. Its protein product is CASIGGDGRAVDTQYF. Recombination connected TRBV5-5 to TRBJ2-3; a stretch of 7 junction bases matches TRBD2. The CDR3 covers 16 residues, taking in both the cysteine and the phenylalanine. Only the CDR3 DNA is retained, 48 bases long and in frame from the first base. V and J are trimmed by 6 bases and 5 bases, and the gene matches miss 15 bases of the junction. Taken from the germline V gene (reference sequence), the CDR1 and CDR2 loops are SGHKS and YYEKEE.